These T cell receptor beta chains were read from a single sample in a study of shared clonotypes between healthy human individuals. Profiled with immunoSEQ multiplex PCR; TCRdb holds only in-frame clones, not every one. Of 550,000 to 800,000 clones detected, around 90% appear once; the ten largest clones hold more than 30%. The sample taken for sequencing was memory CD8+ T cells from PBMCs. The source is a man aged 18 to 30 in good health. Some clones in this sample may be carry-over from other donors' samples. Each CDR3 is given with its conserved first and last residue. The D gene is left open where the match is weak. Expanded clones are given a class, and other clones once, few, many or no size at all.

length: 15
D: -
J: TRBJ2-5
V: TRBV5-5
size: -
CDR3: CASSSGADLGETQYF
DNA: TGTGCCAGCAGCTCCGGGGCAGACCTCGGGGAGACCCAGTACTTC

length: 17
D: -
J: TRBJ2-6
V: TRBV11-1
size: -
CDR3: CASRYSGPRPGANVLTF
DNA: TGTGCCAGCAGGTACTCAGGACCTCGACCTGGGGCCAACGTCCTGACTTTC

length: 19
D: TRBD2
J: TRBJ2-5
V: TRBV9
size: -
CDR3: CASSASTGTSGSGGETQYF
DNA: TGTGCCAGCAGCGCAAGCACCGGGACTAGCGGGAGCGGAGGGGAGACCCAGTACTTC

length: 15
D: -
J: TRBJ1-1
V: TRBV28
size: -
CDR3: CASSFPPQGHTEAFF
DNA: TGTGCCAGCAGTTTCCCCCCCCAAGGCCACACTGAAGCTTTCTTT

length: 15
D: -
J: TRBJ1-1
V: TRBV7-9
size: once
CDR3: CASSPWPRRDTEAFF
DNA: TGCGCCAGCAGCCCTTGGCCCCGGAGGGACACTGAAGCTTTCTTT

length: 16
D: TRBD2
J: TRBJ2-7
V: TRBV27
size: -
CDR3: CASSPSLAAKAYEQYF
DNA: TGTGCCAGCAGCCCCAGTCTAGCGGCAAAAGCCTACGAGCAGTACTTC

length: 12
D: -
J: TRBJ1-2
V: TRBV5-6
size: -
CDR3: CASSLGNYGYTF
DNA: TGTGCCAGCAGCTTGGGGAACTATGGCTACACCTTC

length: 16
D: -
J: TRBJ2-2
V: TRBV21-1
size: -
CDR3: CASSKLGQGGTGELFF
DNA: TGTGCCAGCAGCAAATTGGGCCAGGGGGGCACCGGGGAGCTGTTTTTT

length: 17
D: -
J: TRBJ2-2
V: TRBV2
size: once
CDR3: CASSHRSGTSNTGELFF
DNA: TGTGCCAGCAGTCACAGGAGCGGTACATCGAACACCGGGGAGCTGTTTTTT

length: 15
D: TRBD2
J: TRBJ2-5
V: TRBV4-1
size: -
CDR3: CASRANLAARETQYF
DNA: TGCGCCAGCAGAGCGAACCTAGCGGCCCGGGAGACCCAGTACTTC

length: 13
D: -
J: TRBJ1-2
V: TRBV6-5
size: -
CDR3: CASSYSSGFGYTF
DNA: TGTGCCAGCAGTTACTCGAGTGGGTTCGGCTACACCTTC

length: 17
D: TRBD2
J: TRBJ2-5
V: TRBV5-4
size: -
CDR3: CASSTPDVTSGQETQYF
DNA: TGTGCCAGCAGCACGCCCGACGTGACTAGCGGCCAAGAGACCCAGTACTTC

length: 13
D: -
J: TRBJ1-2
V: TRBV2
size: -
CDR3: CASFTQTNYGYTF
DNA: TGTGCCAGCTTTACACAGACTAACTATGGCTACACCTTC

length: 15
D: -
J: TRBJ2-7
V: TRBV6-1
size: -
CDR3: CASSESAKGPYEQYF
DNA: TGTGCCAGCAGTGAATCTGCAAAGGGGCCCTACGAGCAGTACTTC

length: 10
D: -
J: TRBJ2-7
V: TRBV4-1
size: few
CDR3: CASRGDEQYF
DNA: TGCGCCAGCAGGGGGGACGAGCAGTACTTC

length: 16
D: TRBD2
J: TRBJ2-1
V: TRBV7-6
size: -
CDR3: CASSLGGLAGVDEQFF
DNA: TGTGCCAGCAGCTTAGGGGGACTAGCGGGAGTCGATGAGCAGTTCTTC

length: 14
D: -
J: TRBJ2-7
V: TRBV7-3
size: -
CDR3: CASSFQGDGYEQYF
DNA: TGTGCCAGCAGCTTTCAGGGAGACGGGTACGAGCAGTACTTC

length: 18
D: TRBD2
J: TRBJ2-7
V: TRBV10-2
size: -
CDR3: CASSESEWSGSGAYEQYF
DNA: TGCGCCAGCAGTGAGTCGGAGTGGAGCGGGAGTGGAGCCTACGAGCAGTACTTC

length: 15
D: -
J: TRBJ2-7
V: TRBV7-8
size: -
CDR3: CASSLPQGGNNEQYF
DNA: TGTGCCAGCAGCTTACCTCAGGGGGGAAATAACGAGCAGTACTTC

length: 19
D: TRBD2
J: TRBJ2-7
V: TRBV5-1
size: -
CDR3: CASSLLEHSSGIGGDEQYF
DNA: TGCGCCAGCAGCTTGTTGGAGCATTCTAGCGGGATAGGTGGCGACGAGCAGTACTTC

length: 11
D: -
J: TRBJ1-1
V: TRBV6-1
size: -
CDR3: CASSEAYEAFF
DNA: TGTGCCAGCAGTGAAGCATATGAAGCTTTCTTT

length: 12
D: -
J: TRBJ2-7
V: TRBV7-9
size: -
CDR3: CASSIISYEQYF
DNA: TGTGCCAGCAGCATCATTTCCTACGAGCAGTACTTC

length: 13
D: -
J: TRBJ2-7
V: TRBV19
size: -
CDR3: CASSLDSTYEQYF
DNA: TGTGCCAGTAGTCTTGACAGTACCTACGAGCAGTACTTC

length: 16
D: TRBD1
J: TRBJ2-3
V: TRBV5-6
size: -
CDR3: CASSVRDRGFGDTQYF
DNA: TGTGCCAGCAGCGTCCGGGACAGGGGATTTGGAGATACGCAGTATTTT

length: 11
D: -
J: TRBJ1-1
V: TRBV20-1
size: -
CDR3: CSARAALEAFF
DNA: TGCAGTGCCCGCGCCGCCCTGGAGGCTTTCTTT

length: 14
D: -
J: TRBJ2-7
V: TRBV13
size: -
CDR3: CASSRVGERGEQYF
DNA: TGTGCCAGCAGCCGGGTGGGGGAAAGAGGCGAGCAGTACTTC

length: 17
D: -
J: TRBJ2-2
V: TRBV7-2
size: -
CDR3: CASSLVAGVTYTGELFF
DNA: TGTGCCAGCAGCTTAGTCGCCGGGGTTACTTACACCGGGGAGCTGTTTTTT

length: 14
D: TRBD1
J: TRBJ2-1
V: TRBV28
size: once
CDR3: CASSSTGGHNEQFF
DNA: TGTGCCAGCAGTTCGACAGGGGGCCACAATGAGCAGTTCTTC

length: 14
D: TRBD1
J: TRBJ1-2
V: TRBV4-3
size: -
CDR3: CASSPGQGAYGYTF
DNA: TGCGCCAGCAGCCCAGGACAGGGGGCGTATGGCTACACCTTC

length: 15
D: TRBD2
J: TRBJ2-5
V: TRBV9
size: -
CDR3: CASSVGGLAPETQYF
DNA: TGTGCCAGCAGCGTAGGGGGACTAGCACCCGAGACCCAGTACTTC

length: 12
D: -
J: TRBJ1-1
V: TRBV18
size: few
CDR3: CASSPMNTEAFF
DNA: TGTGCCAGCTCACCCATGAACACTGAAGCTTTCTTT

length: 15
D: -
J: TRBJ2-5
V: TRBV5-1
size: -
CDR3: CASSFYQLGTETQYF
DNA: TGCGCCAGCAGCTTCTACCAACTAGGCACTGAGACCCAGTACTTC

length: 15
D: TRBD2
J: TRBJ2-7
V: TRBV7-9
size: -
CDR3: CASSLGGLVPHEQYF
DNA: TGTGCCAGCAGCTTGGGGGGACTAGTTCCTCACGAGCAGTACTTC

length: 15
D: -
J: TRBJ2-5
V: TRBV27
size: -
CDR3: CASSFLGAGAETQYF
DNA: TGTGCCAGCAGTTTTCTGGGGGCGGGGGCAGAGACCCAGTACTTC

length: 13
D: TRBD2
J: TRBJ2-7
V: TRBV29-1
size: -
CDR3: CSVTTSGRDEQYF
DNA: TGCAGCGTTACGACTAGCGGGAGGGACGAGCAGTACTTC

length: 16
D: TRBD1
J: TRBJ1-5
V: TRBV18
size: -
CDR3: CASSPEGAYSFQPQHF
DNA: TGTGCCAGCTCACCAGAGGGGGCGTACAGCTTTCAGCCCCAGCATTTT

length: 13
D: -
J: TRBJ2-7
V: TRBV27
size: -
CDR3: CASSLGLAYEQYF
DNA: TGTGCCAGCAGTTTAGGGCTAGCCTACGAGCAGTACTTC

length: 15
D: -
J: TRBJ1-4
V: TRBV7-9
size: -
CDR3: CASSGSGTGNEKLFF
DNA: TGTGCCAGCAGCGGATCCGGGACTGGTAATGAAAAACTGTTTTTT

length: 13
D: -
J: TRBJ1-1
V: TRBV5-4
size: -
CDR3: CASRSDQNTEAFF
DNA: TGTGCCAGCAGGTCTGACCAGAACACTGAAGCTTTCTTT

length: 15
D: -
J: TRBJ2-3
V: TRBV30
size: -
CDR3: CAWSVLDTSTDTQYF
DNA: TGTGCCTGGAGTGTACTCGACACAAGCACAGATACGCAGTATTTT

length: 15
D: -
J: TRBJ1-2
V: TRBV7-2
size: -
CDR3: CASNLFGTGKDGYTF
DNA: TGTGCCAGCAACCTGTTCGGCACAGGGAAGGATGGCTACACCTTC

length: 17
D: -
J: TRBJ2-2
V: TRBV25-1
size: -
CDR3: CASSEYRGGLGPGELFF
DNA: TGTGCCAGCAGTGAATATAGGGGGGGCCTAGGACCCGGGGAGCTGTTTTTT

length: 16
D: TRBD2
J: TRBJ2-7
V: TRBV13
size: -
CDR3: CASSLRGTSGSYEQYF
DNA: TGTGCCAGCAGCTTAAGGGGGACTAGCGGGAGTTACGAGCAGTACTTC

length: 16
D: -
J: TRBJ1-5
V: TRBV27
size: -
CDR3: CASSLGRGRGNQPQHF
DNA: TGTGCCAGCAGTTTAGGGCGGGGAAGGGGTAATCAGCCCCAGCATTTT

length: 16
D: TRBD1
J: TRBJ1-1
V: TRBV25-1
size: once
CDR3: CASRDRTGIMNTEAFF
DNA: TGTGCCAGCAGAGATAGGACAGGGATTATGAACACTGAAGCTTTCTTT

length: 18
D: -
J: TRBJ2-7
V: TRBV5-1
size: -
CDR3: CASSLFKQRFSRNRGQYF
DNA: TGCGCCAGCAGCTTGTTTAAACAGAGGTTCTCCAGGAATCGGGGGCAGTACTTC

length: 14
D: TRBD1
J: TRBJ1-2
V: TRBV5-6
size: -
CDR3: CASSPTPGGDGYTF
DNA: TGTGCCAGCAGCCCAACCCCAGGGGGCGATGGCTACACCTTC

length: 14
D: -
J: TRBJ1-1
V: TRBV6-1
size: -
CDR3: CASSEVLRNTEAFF
DNA: TGTGCCAGCAGTGAAGTGTTGAGAAACACTGAAGCTTTCTTT

length: 13
D: -
J: TRBJ2-7
V: TRBV29-1
size: once
CDR3: CSVSPEASYEQYF
DNA: TGCAGCGTATCACCTGAGGCCAGTTACGAGCAGTACTTC

length: 15
D: TRBD2
J: TRBJ2-7
V: TRBV6-1
size: -
CDR3: CASSELLAGEYVGYF
DNA: TGTGCCAGCAGTGAGTTACTAGCGGGAGAATATGTCGGGTACTTC

length: 16
D: -
J: TRBJ2-2
V: TRBV11-2
size: few
CDR3: CASSFRRRGRTGELFF
DNA: TGTGCCAGCAGCTTCCGCCGAAGGGGACGGACCGGGGAGCTGTTTTTT

length: 13
D: TRBD1
J: TRBJ1-2
V: TRBV9
size: -
CDR3: CASSVAEGAGYTF
DNA: TGTGCCAGCAGCGTAGCAGAGGGGGCTGGCTACACCTTC

length: 12
D: -
J: TRBJ1-1
V: TRBV19
size: few
CDR3: CASSIRQTEAFF
DNA: TGTGCCAGTAGTATTCGACAGACGGAAGCTTTCTTT

length: 15
D: -
J: TRBJ2-5
V: TRBV7-6
size: -
CDR3: CASSPFLEGKETQYF
DNA: TGTGCCAGCAGCCCCTTCCTCGAGGGTAAAGAGACCCAGTACTTC

length: 16
D: TRBD2
J: TRBJ2-2
V: TRBV7-9
size: -
CDR3: CASSLRGGANTGELFF
DNA: TGTGCCAGCAGCTTAAGGGGAGGGGCGAACACCGGGGAGCTGTTTTTT

length: 15
D: TRBD2
J: TRBJ2-1
V: TRBV7-3
size: once
CDR3: CASSPGLAGAGEQFF
DNA: TGTGCCAGCAGCCCGGGACTAGCGGGAGCGGGTGAGCAGTTCTTC

length: 11
D: -
J: TRBJ1-1
V: TRBV6-9
size: -
CDR3: CASGGLGEAFF
DNA: TGTGCCAGCGGGGGGCTTGGTGAAGCTTTCTTT

length: 17
D: TRBD1
J: TRBJ1-5
V: TRBV5-5
size: -
CDR3: CASSPGTAIYSNQPQHF
DNA: TGTGCCAGCAGCCCTGGGACAGCCATTTATAGCAATCAGCCCCAGCATTTT

length: 14
D: -
J: TRBJ2-1
V: TRBV5-1
size: -
CDR3: CASSSLGDYNEQFF
DNA: TGTGCCAGCAGCTCCTTAGGGGATTACAATGAGCAGTTCTTC

length: 14
D: TRBD2
J: TRBJ2-5
V: TRBV9
size: once
CDR3: CASSVGGSQETQYF
DNA: TGTGCCAGCAGCGTGGGGGGGTCCCAAGAGACCCAGTACTTC